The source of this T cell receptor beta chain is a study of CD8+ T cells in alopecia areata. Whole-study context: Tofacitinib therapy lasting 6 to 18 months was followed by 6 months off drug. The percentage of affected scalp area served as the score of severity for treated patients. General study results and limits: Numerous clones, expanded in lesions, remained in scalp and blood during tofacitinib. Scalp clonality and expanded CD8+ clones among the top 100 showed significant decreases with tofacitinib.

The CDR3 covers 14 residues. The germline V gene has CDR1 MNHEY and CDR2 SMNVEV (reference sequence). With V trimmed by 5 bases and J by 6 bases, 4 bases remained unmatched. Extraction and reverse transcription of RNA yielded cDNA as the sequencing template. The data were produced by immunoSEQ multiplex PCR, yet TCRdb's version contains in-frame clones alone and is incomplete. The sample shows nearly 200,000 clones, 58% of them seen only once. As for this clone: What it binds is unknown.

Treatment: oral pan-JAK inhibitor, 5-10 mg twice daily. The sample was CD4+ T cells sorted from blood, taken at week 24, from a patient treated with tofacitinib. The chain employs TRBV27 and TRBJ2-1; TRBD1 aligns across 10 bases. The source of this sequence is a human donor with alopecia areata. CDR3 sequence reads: CASSTRDRGNEQFF. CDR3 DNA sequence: TGTGCCAGCAGTACACGGGACAGGGGCAATGAGCAGTTCTTC.